This TCR beta chain was obtained from a study of OX40 agonist ivuxolimab in advanced cancers. In the study overall: It was permissible to have had prior anti-PD-1, anti-PD-L1 or anti-CTLA-4 therapy, and around 40% had some. There were three patients with partial responses, one having hepatocellular carcinoma and two cutaneous melanoma. The study, taken as a whole, reports: Low clonal expansion, among the lowest seen, marked partial responders at 0.1-3.0 mg/kg.

Deletions cut 4 bases from V and 2 bases from J, with 13 bases between. Germline assignment: CDR1 SGDLS and CDR2 YYNGEE. CDR3 size: 16 residues. As for this clone: Its antigen is undetermined.

The data were produced by immunoSEQ multiplex PCR, yet TCRdb's version contains in-frame clones alone and is incomplete. The data hold tens of thousands of clones, with roughly 82% observed a single time. The J gene is TRBJ2-6, the V gene TRBV9; possibly TRBD1 for D (6 bases). Sequences were derived from CD4+ or CD8+ T cells sorted from blood, sampled in a trial of the OX40 agonist ivuxolimab. This TCR came from an adult with an advanced solid tumor such as melanoma, head and neck, liver or kidney cancer. CDR3 sequence: CASSTLTGTGANVLTF. The CDR3 DNA reads as TGTGCCAGCAGCACTCTAACAGGGACTGGGGCCAACGTCCTGACTTTC.